This section outlines one TCR beta chain sequence together with its context. Clones were sequenced by immunoSEQ multiplex PCR, and TCRdb holds only the in-frame ones, with some missing. The table includes under 300,000 clones, roughly 80% detected once. The V gene lost 5 bases and the J gene lost 6 bases, with 15 bases spanning the gap. The V gene's germline CDR1 is SGHRS and CDR2 YFSETQ. This CDR3 has 13 residues. The data were obtained in a study of blood T cell repertoires in COVID-19. The chain has TRBV5-1 and TRBJ2-7; the D gene is possibly TRBD1 (6 bases). Sequencing was carried out using peripheral blood. This receptor was obtained from a woman of 80 years or more with active or convalescent COVID-19. The CDR3 loop is CASSPGEIGEQYF. As DNA, the CDR3 is TGCGCCAGCAGTCCAGGGGAAATCGGCGAGCAGTACTTC.